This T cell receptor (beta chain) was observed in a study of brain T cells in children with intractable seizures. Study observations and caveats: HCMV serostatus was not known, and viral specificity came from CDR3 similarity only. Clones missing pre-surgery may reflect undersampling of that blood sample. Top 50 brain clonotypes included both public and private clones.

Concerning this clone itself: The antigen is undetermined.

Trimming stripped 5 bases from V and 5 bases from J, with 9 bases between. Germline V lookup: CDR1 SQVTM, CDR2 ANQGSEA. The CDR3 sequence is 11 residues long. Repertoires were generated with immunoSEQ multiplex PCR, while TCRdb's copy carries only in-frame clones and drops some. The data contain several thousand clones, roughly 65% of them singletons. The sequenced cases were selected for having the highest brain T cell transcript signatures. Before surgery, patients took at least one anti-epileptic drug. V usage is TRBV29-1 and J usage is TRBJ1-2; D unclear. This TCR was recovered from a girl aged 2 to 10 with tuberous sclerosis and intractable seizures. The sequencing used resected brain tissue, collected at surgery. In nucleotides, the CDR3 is TGCAGCGTTTTGACTTCTTATGGCTACACCTTC. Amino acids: CSVLTSYGYTF.